This T cell receptor (beta chain) was recorded in a study of Ad26.COV2.S vaccination and SARS-CoV-2 variants. Trimming cost V 2 bases and J 3 bases; bases outside gene matches: 7. This CDR3 is 16 amino acids long. Germline V gives CDR1 MNHEY, CDR2 SVGEGT. The data were produced by immunoSEQ multiplex PCR, yet TCRdb's version contains in-frame clones alone and is incomplete. The profile shows a few hundred thousand clones, around 91% of them singletons. As to treatment: 19 received Ad26.COV2.S at low or high dose, single or two shots; several received placebo; per-sample allocation not given. After the first vaccine or placebo injection, samples were drawn on day 63. The donor was a Boston adult aged 18-55 years.

Sample: peripheral blood, taken in a trial of Ad26.COV2.S vaccine versus placebo. The chain uses TRBV6-2 or TRBV6-3 and TRBJ1-1; 9 bases fit TRBD1. The TCR sequence derives from a person aged 18-60 years who received the Ad26.COV2.S COVID-19 vaccine or a placebo. The CDR3 reads CASSYPQGAGDTEAFF. The CDR3 region has the DNA TGTGCCAGCAGTTACCCACAGGGGGCTGGGGACACTGAAGCTTTCTTT.